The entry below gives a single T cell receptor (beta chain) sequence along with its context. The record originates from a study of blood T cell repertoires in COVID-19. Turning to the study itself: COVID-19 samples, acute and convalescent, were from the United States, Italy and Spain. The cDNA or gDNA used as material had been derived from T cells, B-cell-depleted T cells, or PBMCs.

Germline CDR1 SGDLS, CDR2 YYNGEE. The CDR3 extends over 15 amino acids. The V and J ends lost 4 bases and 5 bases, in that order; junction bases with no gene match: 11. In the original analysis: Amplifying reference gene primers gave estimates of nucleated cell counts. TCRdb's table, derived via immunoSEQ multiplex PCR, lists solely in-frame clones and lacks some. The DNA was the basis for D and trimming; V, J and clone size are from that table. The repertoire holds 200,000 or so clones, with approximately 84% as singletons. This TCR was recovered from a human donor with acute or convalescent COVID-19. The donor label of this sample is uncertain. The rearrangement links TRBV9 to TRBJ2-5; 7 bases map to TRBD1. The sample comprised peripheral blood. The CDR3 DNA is TGTGCCAGCAGCCCGAGGGGTGGACAGGCGGAGACCCAGTACTTC. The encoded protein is CASSPRGGQAETQYF. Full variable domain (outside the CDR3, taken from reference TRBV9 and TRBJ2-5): DSGVTQTPKHLITATGQRVTLRCSPRSGDLSVYWYQQSLDQGLQFLIQYYNGEERAKGNILERFSAQQFPDLHSELNLSSLELGDSALYFCASSPRGGQAETQYFGPGTRLLVL.